These 9 T cell receptor beta chains were sequenced from one sample in a study of CD4 T cells in relation to SARS-CoV-2 and coronaviruses. Which antigens these TCRs recognize remains unknown. TCRdb's table, derived via immunoSEQ multiplex PCR, lists solely in-frame clones and lacks some. Of tens of thousands of clones in the sample, 60% to 85% were seen once. CD4+ T cells from unexposed donors were obtained before the COVID-19 pandemic (2011-2018). CD4+ T cells were isolated from the cells after about nine days of culture. Sequencing input: CD4+ T cells from PBMCs, cultured in vitro. The receptors stem from a human donor in good health.

The gene calls are TRBV7-3 and TRBJ2-1; D tentatively reads TRBD1 or TRBD2 (5 bases each). V gave up 5 bases and J gave up 6 bases, with 17 bases separating them. Per germline, CDR1 SGHTA and CDR2 FQGTGA. The CDR3 has 15 residues. CDR3 sequence reads: CASSASRDLPNEQFF. CDR3 bases: TGTGCCAGCAGCGCATCCCGGGACCTACCCAATGAGCAGTTCTTC. Drawing the rest from reference TRBV7-3 and TRBJ2-1, the complete variable domain is GAGVSQTPSNKVTEKGKYVELRCDPISGHTALYWYRQSLGQGPEFLIYFQGTGAADDSGLPNDRFFAVRPEGSVSTLKIQRTERGDSAVYLCASSASRDLPNEQFFGPGTRLTVL.

The V and J genes are TRBV5-1 and TRBJ1-1, with 8 nucleotides matching TRBD1. Germline CDR1 and CDR2: SGHRS and YFSETQ. The CDR3 loop spans 14 amino acids. Trimming cost V 4 bases and J 1 base; bases outside gene matches: 3. DNA for the CDR3: TGCGCCAGCAGCCCAACAGGGGGGAACACTGAAGCTTTCTTT. As protein: CASSPTGGNTEAFF.

The chain has TRBV3-1 (or the pseudogene TRBV3-2) and TRBJ2-7; D gene unclear. The germline V gene has CDR1 LGHDT and CDR2 YNNKEL (reference sequence). V was shortened by 1 base and J by 1 base, with 11 bases between the two germline ends. CDR3 length equals 15 residues. The CDR3 DNA is TGTGCCAGCAGCCAAGGGCGAGTAGCTTCCTACGAGCAGTACTTC. This translates into CASSQGRVASYEQYF.

The gene calls are TRBV4-3 and TRBJ1-5, with D hard to call. Looked up from germline, CDR1 is LGHNA and CDR2 is YSLEER. This CDR3 is built from 14 residues. Trimming shortened V by 0 bases and J by 8 bases, and 11 bases separated the two germline ends. CDR3 in DNA: TGCGCCAGCAGCCAAGATAAGTGGGGTAAGCCCCAGCATTTT. This codes for CASSQDKWGKPQHF.

The V gene is TRBV10-3, the J gene TRBJ2-3; 9 bases match TRBD2. In germline, CDR1 is ENHRY, CDR2 SYGVKD. This CDR3 has 14 amino acids. J was trimmed by 8 bases and V by 8 bases; bases with no gene match: 11. The CDR3 protein is CAIAKSSGIGTQYF. The CDR3 nucleotides are TGTGCCATCGCTAAGTCTAGCGGGATTGGTACGCAGTATTTT.

This rearrangement joins TRBV18 to TRBJ1-2; D is undetermined. Trimming took off 3 bases at V and 8 bases at J, with 22 bases between the two ends. Per the germline V gene, CDR1 is KGHSH and CDR2 is LQKENI. The CDR3 loop spans 16 amino acids. The CDR3 protein is CASSPIETTFGKGYTF. The CDR3 DNA sequence: TGTGCCAGCTCACCGATAGAAACCACCTTTGGGAAGGGCTACACCTTC.

V is TRBV3-1 (or the pseudogene TRBV3-2) and J is TRBJ2-7; perhaps TRBD2 as D (5 bases). Germline V CDR1 and CDR2: LGHDT, YNNKEL (reference sequence). V was pared by 0 bases and J by 8 bases, with 11 bases between. This CDR3 has 13 amino acids. CDR3 in amino acids: CASSQDNGRKQYF. The DNA for the CDR3 is TGTGCCAGCAGCCAAGATAATGGGAGAAAGCAGTACTTC.

This sequence joins TRBV7-8 and TRBJ1-2; weak D call: TRBD1 (5 bases). Trimming removed 4 bases at V and 0 bases at J, with 9 bases between. Germline V lookup: CDR1 SGHVS, CDR2 FQNEAQ. The CDR3 spans 14 residues. The CDR3 is CASSSRTSNYGYTF. DNA for the CDR3: TGTGCCAGCAGCTCCCGGACATCTAACTATGGCTACACCTTC. The full variable domain, its missing parts supplied by reference TRBV7-8 and TRBJ1-2, is GAGVSQSPRYKVAKRGQDVALRCDPISGHVSLFWYQQALGQGPEFLTYFQNEAQLDKSGLPSDRFFAERPEGSVSTLKIQRTQQEDSAVYLCASSSRTSNYGYTFGSGTRLTVV.

The chain has TRBV11-3 and TRBJ2-3; TRBD1 or TRBD2 may be the D gene (5 bases each). V gave up 0 bases and J gave up 11 bases, with 15 bases separating them. Germline V gene sequence: CDR1 SGHNT, CDR2 YENEEA. This CDR3 comprises 14 residues. The CDR3 loop is CASSLERVPGRQYF. CDR3 nucleotides: TGTGCCAGCAGCTTAGAACGGGTCCCGGGGCGGCAGTATTTT. Based on the CDR3 plus reference TRBV11-3 and TRBJ2-3, the full variable domain is EAGVVQSPRYKIIEKKQPVAFWCNPISGHNTLYWYLQNLGQGPELLIRYENEEAVDDSQLPKDRFSAERLKGVDSTLKIQPAELGDSAVYLCASSLERVPGRQYFGPGTRLTVL.